These 30 T cell receptor beta chains were sequenced from one sample in a study of T cell repertoires in aging, cancer and after chemotherapy. Amplification of TCR beta used genomic DNA extracted from peripheral blood. Multiplex touch-down PCR with TRB-A/B primers amplified rearranged V-D-J TRB sequences. One entry per CDR3 protein results from TCRdb running MiXCR on the multiplex PCR reads. In the table there are over 1,000 distinct CDR3 sequences, 86% of which are singletons. Material: blood. The source is a human donor with a solid tumor.

This chain's CDR3 is CAWSVLGGRYEQYF. The CDR3 DNA follows: TGTGCCTGGAGTGTACTTGGCGGGAGATACGAGCAGTACTTC. This chain connects TRBV30 to TRBJ2-7, with 7 bases aligning to TRBD2. CDR3 size: 14 residues. The ends lost 0 bases at V and 4 bases at J; junction bases unmatched: 6. Germline CDR1 reads GTSNPN; CDR2 reads SVGIG (reference sequence).

The rearrangement joins TRBV6-4 to TRBJ2-6; D remains unclear. V lost 3 bases to trimming and J lost 0 bases, with 6 bases between them. The germline V gene encodes CDR1 MRHNA and CDR2 SNTAGT. CDR3 size: 15 residues. CDR3 sequence (DNA): TGTGCCAGCAGTGAATCGTCCTCTGGGGCCAACGTCCTGACTTTC. This encodes CASSESSSGANVLTF.

Details on this clonotype: An end of the junction does not agree with germline; a read error may underlie this. The V call is TRBV6-5, the J call TRBJ2-7; either TRBD1 or TRBD2 may fit D (5 bases each). CDR1 is MNHEY and CDR2 is SVGAGI in the germline V gene. The CDR3 spans 15 residues. The CDR3, as DNA: TGTGCCAGCAGCGCCGGGACGGCCTACTCCTACGAGCAGTGCTTC. Amino acids: CASSAGTAYSYEQCF.

This chain connects TRBV6-5 to TRBJ2-7; 11 nucleotides match TRBD2. Germline assignment: CDR1 MNHEY and CDR2 SVGAGI. This CDR3 spans 16 amino acids. V lost 1 base, J lost 5 bases, and 7 bases stayed unmatched. The CDR3 DNA follows: TGTGCCAGCAGTTACTTAGCGGGAGGGCCCTCGAACGAGCAGTACTTC. Amino acids: CASSYLAGGPSNEQYF.

This CDR3 reads CSVTSGTGELFF. The CDR3, as DNA: TGCAGCGTGACTAGCGGCACCGGGGAGCTGTTTTTT. J is TRBJ2-2 and V is TRBV29-1; 9 positions agree with TRBD2. CDR3 length: 12 residues. V was pared by 6 bases and J by 4 bases, with 0 bases of the junction left unmatched. The germline V gene has CDR1 SQVTM and CDR2 ANQGSEA.

The sample holds a few counts of this clonotype. The rearrangement uses TRBV6-5 and TRBJ2-5, with TRBD1 matching over 8 bases. This CDR3 is 14 amino acids long. Germline lookup yields CDR1 MNHEY and CDR2 SVGAGI. V lost 6 bases and J lost 3; bases outside the gene matches: 6. CDR3 DNA sequence: TGTGCCAGCAGCATGGACAGGGTAAAAGAGACCCAGTACTTC. It yields the protein CASSMDRVKETQYF.

The chain recombines TRBV12-3 or TRBV12-4 with TRBJ2-7; 7 bases are a match to TRBD2. Trimming took 6 bases from V and 3 from J; bases not matched to a gene: 5. This CDR3 has 13 amino acids. The CDR3: CASSTPSGYEQYF. In nucleotides, the CDR3 is TGTGCCAGCAGCACCCCTAGCGGCTACGAGCAGTACTTC.

J is TRBJ2-3 and V is TRBV6-1, with D perhaps given as TRBD1 or TRBD2 (5 bases each). The CDR3 sequence is 17 residues long. Trimming removed 3 bases from V and 4 bases from J, with 20 bases in between. In germline, CDR1 is MNHNS, CDR2 SASEGT. CDR3 amino acids: CASSEVWGKAVPDTQYF. DNA for the CDR3: TGTGCCAGCAGTGAGGTTTGGGGGAAGGCAGTACCAGATACGCAGTATTTT.

The chain couples TRBV7-2 to TRBJ1-4; a weak D match, TRBD1 (5 bases). CDR1 and CDR2 (germline): SGHTA, FQGNSA. The ends were cut back, 5 bases at V and 6 bases at J, with 13 bases in the middle. The CDR3 consists of 14 residues. DNA of the CDR3: TGTGCCAGCAGCGTCCAGGGTGCTGATGAAAAACTGTTTTTT. It specifies CASSVQGADEKLFF.

V is TRBV6-1 and J is TRBJ1-3; tentatively, D is TRBD1 (6 bases). Germline CDR1 is MNHNS and CDR2 is SASEGT. CDR3 size: 13 residues. V was trimmed by 9 bases and J by 8 bases, leaving 17 bases between them. The CDR3 sequence is CASLGAAGYTIYF. CDR3 nucleotides: TGTGCCAGTTTGGGGGCCGCGGGGTACACCATATATTTT.

This chain joins TRBV6-5 and TRBJ1-6, with a possible D match to TRBD1 (6 bases). The CDR3 is made up of 14 amino acids. V lost 2 bases and J lost 8, with 10 bases in between. Germline lookup yields CDR1 MNHEY and CDR2 SVGAGI. CDR3 sequence: CASSYGAGDSPLHF. In nucleotides, the CDR3 is TGTGCCAGCAGTTACGGGGCAGGGGATTCACCCCTCCACTTT.

This clonotype came up a few times. The chain has TRBV6-5 and TRBJ1-3; D unclear. CDR3 length: 16 residues. CDR1 is MNHEY and CDR2 is SVGAGI in the germline V gene. Trimming took 2 bases from V and 0 from J, leaving 11 bases between them. CDR3 sequence (DNA): TGTGCCAGCAGTTACGCGGGCCCAGACTCTGGAAACACCATATATTTT. Protein product: CASSYAGPDSGNTIYF.

The V call is TRBV11-2, the J call TRBJ1-2; D not resolved. The CDR3 totals 17 residues. The ends were cut back, 5 bases at V and 4 bases at J, with 23 bases in the middle. Germline V gives CDR1 SGHAT, CDR2 FQNNGV. The CDR3 here is CASSPPSFGGLGYGYTF. In nucleotides, the CDR3 is TGTGCCAGCAGCCCCCCGTCGTTTGGAGGGCTGGGCTATGGCTACACCTTC.

The sample holds a few counts of this clonotype. V and J are TRBV29-1 and TRBJ2-3, with D possibly matching TRBD1 (9 bases). V lost 1 base and J 4 bases, leaving 24 bases between the germline ends. This CDR3 contains 18 residues. Germline V gives CDR1 SQVTM, CDR2 ANQGSEA. DNA of the CDR3: TGCAGCGTTGAAGGGACAGGGGTTCGAGGACTAGCAGCAGATACGCAGTATTTT. Translation: CSVEGTGVRGLAADTQYF.

The chain recombines TRBV6-5 with TRBJ2-7, with 8 bases aligning to TRBD1. V dropped 7 bases and J dropped 5; count of bases not matched to a gene: 7. CDR3 size: 13 residues. Germline V CDR1 and CDR2: MNHEY, SVGAGI. The CDR3 nucleotides are TGTGCCAGCACCGGGACAGGACTCCACGAGCAGTACTTC. It translates to CASTGTGLHEQYF.

The rearrangement links TRBV30 to TRBJ1-5; 9 bases line up with TRBD1. With 2 bases clipped from V and 5 bases from J, the junction kept 7 bases outside the gene matches. CDR3 length: 15 residues. Germline V gene data show CDR1 as GTSNPN and CDR2 as SVGIG (reference sequence). Here the CDR3 reads CAWSKSGQGYQPQHF. CDR3 bases: TGTGCCTGGAGTAAGTCTGGACAGGGGTATCAGCCCCAGCATTTT.

The CDR3 loop is CASSPQGGGEVELFF. Here the CDR3 DNA reads TGTGCCAGCAGCCCTCAGGGGGGTGGTGAGGTGGAACTGTTTTTT. The rearrangement joins TRBV5-4 to TRBJ1-4; TRBD1 agrees at 7 bases. The CDR3 length is 15 residues. The germline V gene encodes CDR1 SGHNT and CDR2 YYREEE (reference sequence). V lost 4 bases, J lost 12 bases, and 15 bases stayed unmatched.

This sequence joins TRBV29-1 and TRBJ2-3; 8 bases line up with TRBD2. Looked up from germline, CDR1 is SQVTM and CDR2 is ANQGSEA. The CDR3 spans 19 residues. V shed 4 bases, J shed 2 bases, and the junction held 20 bases outside the gene matches. The CDR3 protein is CSVGRGYRAGDPVTDTQYF. The CDR3 DNA follows: TGCAGCGTTGGGAGGGGGTATAGAGCGGGAGATCCTGTCACAGATACGCAGTATTTT.

V and J are TRBV6-5 and TRBJ1-5; 7 bases agree with TRBD1. The V segment lost 4 bases and the J segment 2 bases; nucleotides outside the gene matches: 5. Germline values: CDR1 MNHEY, CDR2 SVGAGI. The CDR3 runs 15 residues. CDR3: CASSFIGQGNQPQHF. In DNA, the CDR3 is TGTGCCAGCAGTTTCATCGGACAGGGCAATCAGCCCCAGCATTTT.

The CDR3 is CSVVTSGGETQYF. The CDR3 DNA sequence: TGCAGCGTGGTGACTAGCGGTGGGGAGACCCAGTACTTC. V gene TRBV29-1 combines with J gene TRBJ2-5; TRBD2 agrees at 9 bases. The CDR3 totals 13 residues. Per the germline V gene, CDR1 is SQVTM and CDR2 is ANQGSEA. V shed 6 bases, J shed 5 bases, and the junction held 7 bases outside the gene matches.

This clonotype has a handful of counts. This chain connects TRBV29-1 to TRBJ2-2; the D is unclear. Trimming shortened V by 5 bases and J by 0 bases, and 10 bases separated the two germline ends. Germline CDR1 and CDR2: SQVTM and ANQGSEA. This CDR3 has 14 amino acids. Here the CDR3 reads CSVLWGTNTGELFF. The CDR3 nucleotides are TGCAGCGTTCTTTGGGGTACGAACACCGGGGAGCTGTTTTTT.

The chain employs TRBV12-3 or TRBV12-4 and TRBJ1-1; no definite D call. The CDR3 contains 13 residues. Trimming removed 3 bases at V and 3 bases at J, with 8 bases between. Here the CDR3 DNA reads TGTGCCAGCAGTTTTTCCCCGGACACTGAAGCTTTCTTT. Translated: CASSFSPDTEAFF.

The CDR3 reads CATSKGTGRTYEQYF. CDR3 DNA: TGTGCCACCAGCAAAGGGACGGGAAGGACCTACGAGCAGTACTTC. V gene TRBV15 combines with J gene TRBJ2-7, with D possibly called TRBD1 or TRBD2 (5 bases each). Trimming shortened V by 4 bases and J by 2 bases, and 15 bases separated the two germline ends. CDR3 length: 15 residues. Germline values: CDR1 LNHNV, CDR2 YYDKDF (reference sequence).

This clonotype was observed once. This rearrangement joins TRBV25-1 to TRBJ1-2; D is ambiguous. Germline CDR1 reads MGHDK; CDR2 reads SYGVNS. This CDR3 has 14 amino acids. The V end lost 2 bases, the J end lost 0 bases, and 7 bases lay between the germline ends. The CDR3 protein is CASSEEVANYGYTF. For the CDR3, the DNA is TGTGCCAGCAGTGAAGAGGTTGCTAACTATGGCTACACCTTC.

J is TRBJ2-1 and V is TRBV7-2; D is uncertain. The ends were cut back, 0 bases at V and 3 bases at J, with 6 bases in the middle. Germline lookup yields CDR1 SGHTA and CDR2 FQGNSA. The CDR3 consists of 14 residues. CDR3: CASSLADDYNEQFF. The CDR3 DNA is TGTGCCAGCAGCTTAGCGGACGACTACAATGAGCAGTTCTTC.

The J gene is TRBJ2-2, the V gene TRBV19; a possible D gene is TRBD2 (6 bases). The V and J ends lost 4 bases and 5 bases respectively, with 14 bases between them. This CDR3 spans 15 amino acids. CDR1 LNHDA and CDR2 SQIVND come from the germline V gene (reference sequence). CDR3 loop: CASSTDGGGTGELFF. For the CDR3, the DNA is TGTGCCAGTAGTACCGACGGCGGAGGGACCGGGGAGCTGTTTTTT.

The CDR3 is CAWGQSYEQYF. The CDR3 region has the DNA TGTGCCTGGGGGCAGTCCTACGAGCAGTACTTC. The chain carries TRBV30 and TRBJ2-7; no firm D call. In germline, CDR1 is GTSNPN, CDR2 SVGIG (reference sequence). The germline V and J ends were trimmed by 5 bases and 1 base, with 6 bases remaining between them. CDR3 size: 11 residues.

V is TRBV30 and J is TRBJ1-4; no firm D call. This CDR3 has 13 amino acids. V lost 3 bases and J 5 bases, leaving 10 bases between the germline ends. Per the germline V gene, CDR1 is GTSNPN and CDR2 is SVGIG (reference sequence). For the CDR3, the DNA is TGTGCCTGGAGGATGGCCGTCAATGAAAAACTGTTTTTT. Encoded protein: CAWRMAVNEKLFF.

This chain uses TRBV27 with TRBJ1-1; TRBD1 agrees at 10 bases. This CDR3 is built from 14 residues. V lost 5 bases to trimming and J lost 11 bases; unmatched junction nucleotides: 11. Looked up from germline, CDR1 is MNHEY and CDR2 is SMNVEV (reference sequence). Here the CDR3 reads CASSDGTGVPVAFF. As DNA, the CDR3 is TGTGCCAGCAGTGACGGGACAGGGGTCCCTGTCGCTTTCTTT.

The V gene is TRBV19, the J gene TRBJ1-2; no reliable D call. Germline CDR1 and CDR2: LNHDA and SQIVND (reference sequence). V shed 3 bases and J shed 2 bases, with 7 bases lying between them. The CDR3 totals 13 residues. CDR3 residues: CASSMGGNYGYTF. The CDR3 DNA reads TGTGCCAGTAGTATGGGAGGGAACTATGGCTACACCTTC.